The rows below give T cell receptor beta chains drawn from one sample of a study of T cell responses to AZD1222 COVID-19 vaccine. The data were produced by immunoSEQ multiplex PCR, yet TCRdb's version contains in-frame clones alone and is incomplete. Here the sample spans around 69,000 clones, over 75% being singletons. The source was peripheral blood, collected on day 0 of AZD1222 vaccination. Receptors originate from an adult in good health. The CDR3 runs from the conserved cysteine through the conserved F or W. Fields, in order: V gene, clone size, J gene, D gene, CDR3 protein, CDR3 DNA. The D gene is left open where the match is weak. Not all rows give a size; the values are once, few, many and, for expanded clones, a class.

V: TRBV6-1; size: NA; J: TRBJ2-5; D: NA; CDR3: CASSEATVPGTQYF; DNA: TGTGCCAGCAGTGAGGCAACCGTTCCGGGGACCCAGTACTTC
V: TRBV28; size: NA; J: TRBJ2-3; D: NA; CDR3: CATQFSGGDTQYF; DNA: TGTGCCACCCAGTTCAGTGGGGGAGATACGCAGTATTTT
V: TRBV29-1; size: NA; J: TRBJ1-2; D: NA; CDR3: CSAMRDRSPCTF; DNA: TGCAGCGCCATGAGGGATAGATCTCCATGCACCTTC
V: TRBV19; size: NA; J: TRBJ1-2; D: TRBD1; CDR3: CASSRLSGTGGKGYGYTF; DNA: TGTGCCAGTAGTCGACTTTCCGGGACAGGGGGTAAAGGCTATGGCTACACCTTC
V: TRBV9; size: NA; J: TRBJ1-3; D: TRBD1; CDR3: CASSPGQGAGNTIYF; DNA: TGTGCCAGCAGCCCGGGACAGGGGGCTGGAAACACCATATATTTT
V: TRBV19; size: NA; J: TRBJ2-1; D: NA; CDR3: CASSTRQITYNEQFF; DNA: TGTGCCAGTAGTACGCGACAGATTACGTACAATGAGCAGTTCTTC
V: TRBV6-5; size: NA; J: TRBJ1-6; D: TRBD1; CDR3: CASNDRGQSPLHF; DNA: TGTGCCAGCAACGACAGGGGACAGTCACCCCTCCACTTT
V: TRBV5-4; size: NA; J: TRBJ2-5; D: TRBD2; CDR3: CASSPARGSGASQETQYF; DNA: TGTGCCAGCAGCCCGGCACGGGGTAGCGGGGCCTCCCAAGAGACCCAGTACTTC
V: TRBV12-3/TRBV12-4; size: few; J: TRBJ1-2; D: TRBD1; CDR3: CASKFGTGYGYTF; DNA: TGTGCCAGCAAGTTCGGGACAGGCTATGGCTACACCTTC
V: TRBV11-2; size: NA; J: TRBJ1-2; D: NA; CDR3: CASSRYEYGYTF; DNA: TGTGCCAGCAGCCGTTACGAGTATGGCTACACCTTC
V: TRBV19; size: NA; J: TRBJ1-3; D: NA; CDR3: CASSVGRPGNTIYF; DNA: TGTGCCAGTAGTGTGGGACGGCCTGGAAACACCATATATTTT
V: TRBV11-2; size: NA; J: TRBJ2-1; D: TRBD2; CDR3: CASSPRGSGSGYNEQFF; DNA: TGTGCCAGCAGCCCCCGGGGTAGCGGGAGCGGCTACAATGAGCAGTTCTTC
V: TRBV7-9; size: NA; J: TRBJ2-3; D: NA; CDR3: CASSFSSDTQYF; DNA: TGTGCCAGCAGCTTTAGCTCAGATACGCAGTATTTT
V: TRBV18; size: NA; J: TRBJ1-4; D: NA; CDR3: CASSPPEGGDEKLFF; DNA: TGTGCCAGCTCACCACCGGAGGGGGGTGATGAAAAACTGTTTTTT
V: TRBV11-2; size: NA; J: TRBJ1-1; D: NA; CDR3: CASSLETMNTEAFF; DNA: TGTGCCAGCAGCTTAGAGACCATGAACACTGAAGCTTTCTTT
V: TRBV6-5; size: NA; J: TRBJ2-7; D: TRBD2; CDR3: CASKTSGRRYEQYF; DNA: TGTGCCAGCAAGACTAGCGGGAGGCGGTACGAGCAGTACTTC
V: TRBV5-1; size: NA; J: TRBJ1-6; D: NA; CDR3: CASSLGGSSYNSPLHF; DNA: TGCGCCAGCAGCTTGGGTGGGAGCTCCTATAATTCACCCCTCCACTTT
V: TRBV2; size: once; J: TRBJ1-1; D: TRBD1; CDR3: CANPGQGAFTEAFF; DNA: TGTGCCAACCCGGGACAGGGGGCTTTCACTGAAGCTTTCTTT
V: TRBV20-1; size: NA; J: TRBJ2-1; D: NA; CDR3: CSAARDEQFF; DNA: TGCAGTGCCGCCAGGGATGAGCAGTTCTTC
V: TRBV6-5; size: once; J: TRBJ2-7; D: TRBD2; CDR3: CASTPLAGESYEQYF; DNA: TGTGCCAGCACCCCCTTAGCGGGAGAATCCTACGAGCAGTACTTC
V: TRBV4-1; size: few; J: TRBJ2-1; D: TRBD1; CDR3: CASSQGQGAYNEQFF; DNA: TGCGCCAGCAGCCAAGGGCAGGGGGCCTACAATGAGCAGTTCTTC
V: TRBV27; size: NA; J: TRBJ1-4; D: NA; CDR3: CASRWAKGGEKLFF; DNA: TGTGCCAGCAGGTGGGCCAAGGGGGGCGAAAAACTGTTTTTT
V: TRBV4-1; size: NA; J: TRBJ2-1; D: NA; CDR3: CASNGGLSNEQFF; DNA: TGCGCCAGCAACGGGGGATTGAGCAATGAGCAGTTCTTC
V: TRBV16; size: NA; J: TRBJ1-1; D: NA; CDR3: CASSIDRNTEAFF; DNA: TGTGCCAGCAGTATTGACCGGAACACTGAAGCTTTCTTT
V: TRBV3-1/TRBV3-2; size: NA; J: TRBJ2-1; D: TRBD2; CDR3: CASSRGTSGGNEQFF; DNA: TGTGCCAGCAGCCGAGGGACTAGCGGGGGGAATGAGCAGTTCTTC
V: TRBV5-4; size: NA; J: TRBJ2-3; D: TRBD2; CDR3: CASSFELAGGADTQYF; DNA: TGTGCCAGCAGCTTCGAATTAGCGGGAGGGGCAGATACGCAGTATTTT
V: TRBV3-1/TRBV3-2; size: NA; J: TRBJ1-1; D: NA; CDR3: CASSRNPDPNTEAFF; DNA: TGTGCCAGCAGCCGCAACCCAGACCCCAACACTGAAGCTTTCTTT
V: TRBV10-2; size: NA; J: TRBJ1-4; D: NA; CDR3: CASSESTRGGNNEKLFF; DNA: TGCGCCAGCAGTGAGTCGACTCGGGGGGGCAACAATGAAAAACTGTTTTTT
V: TRBV28; size: NA; J: TRBJ2-5; D: TRBD1; CDR3: CASSSGQALVETQYF; DNA: TGTGCCAGCAGTTCCGGACAGGCCCTCGTGGAGACCCAGTACTTC
V: TRBV10-2; size: few; J: TRBJ2-1; D: TRBD2; CDR3: CASGTGTTFSGGAGYNEQFF; DNA: TGCGCCAGTGGTACGGGGACCACGTTTTCCGGGGGGGCCGGGTACAATGAGCAGTTCTTC
V: TRBV5-1; size: NA; J: TRBJ1-2; D: NA; CDR3: CASSIQNYGYTF; DNA: TGCGCCAGCAGCATCCAGAACTATGGCTACACCTTC
V: TRBV7-6; size: NA; J: TRBJ2-1; D: TRBD2; CDR3: CASSFPGLAHNEQFF; DNA: TGTGCCAGCAGCTTTCCGGGACTAGCGCACAATGAGCAGTTCTTC
V: TRBV11-2; size: NA; J: TRBJ1-6; D: TRBD1; CDR3: CASSHGTEYSPLHF; DNA: TGTGCCAGCAGCCATGGGACAGAATATTCACCCCTCCACTTT
V: TRBV3-1/TRBV3-2; size: NA; J: TRBJ2-1; D: NA; CDR3: CASSQDSGSYNEQFF; DNA: TGTGCCAGCAGCCAAGATTCGGGTTCCTACAATGAGCAGTTCTTC
V: TRBV24-1; size: NA; J: TRBJ1-5; D: NA; CDR3: CATSDQNGRPQHF; DNA: TGTGCCACCAGTGACCAGAATGGACGGCCCCAGCATTTT
V: TRBV9; size: NA; J: TRBJ1-5; D: NA; CDR3: CASSKDSNSNQPQHF; DNA: TGTGCCAGCAGTAAAGACAGTAATAGCAATCAGCCCCAGCATTTT
V: TRBV4-1; size: NA; J: TRBJ1-5; D: NA; CDR3: CASSQRILVDQPQHF; DNA: TGCGCCAGCAGCCAAAGAATCCTGGTCGATCAGCCCCAGCATTTT
V: TRBV19; size: NA; J: TRBJ2-1; D: TRBD2; CDR3: CASSISGASVQFF; DNA: TGTGCCAGTAGTATAAGCGGGGCCTCCGTGCAGTTCTTC
V: TRBV5-5; size: NA; J: TRBJ1-2; D: TRBD1; CDR3: CASSPAGTGGYGYTF; DNA: TGTGCCAGCAGCCCAGCCGGGACAGGGGGCTATGGCTACACCTTC
V: TRBV4-1; size: once; J: TRBJ2-3; D: TRBD1; CDR3: CASSQDRGQGRADTQYF; DNA: TGCGCCAGCAGCCAAGATCGGGGACAGGGGAGAGCAGATACGCAGTATTTT
V: TRBV28; size: NA; J: TRBJ2-1; D: NA; CDR3: CASRPGNNEQFF; DNA: TGTGCCAGCAGGCCCGGAAACAATGAGCAGTTCTTC
V: TRBV19; size: NA; J: TRBJ1-5; D: NA; CDR3: CASSIGPSPGANQPQHF; DNA: TGTGCCAGTAGTATAGGACCCTCCCCAGGGGCTAATCAGCCCCAGCATTTT
V: TRBV19; size: NA; J: TRBJ2-1; D: TRBD2; CDR3: CASSIGLAGYNEQFF; DNA: TGTGCCAGTAGTATAGGGCTAGCGGGCTACAATGAGCAGTTCTTC
V: TRBV2; size: NA; J: TRBJ1-3; D: NA; CDR3: CASSEELSGNTIYF; DNA: TGTGCCAGCAGTGAGGAGCTCTCTGGAAACACCATATATTTT
V: TRBV5-4; size: NA; J: TRBJ1-4; D: NA; CDR3: CASKGGENEKLFF; DNA: TGTGCCTCAAAGGGGGGAGAGAATGAAAAACTGTTTTTT
V: TRBV18; size: NA; J: TRBJ1-2; D: NA; CDR3: CASSPEFGGGGYTF; DNA: TGTGCCAGCTCACCAGAGTTCGGGGGAGGTGGCTACACCTTC
V: TRBV13; size: NA; J: TRBJ1-6; D: TRBD1; CDR3: CASSLVFQGTGGSPLHF; DNA: TGTGCCAGCAGCTTAGTTTTTCAAGGGACAGGGGGTTCACCCCTCCACTTT
V: TRBV5-1; size: NA; J: TRBJ2-2; D: NA; CDR3: CASRPRTSLNTGELFF; DNA: TGCGCCAGCAGACCGCGGACATCCCTCAACACCGGGGAGCTGTTTTTT
V: TRBV6-4; size: NA; J: TRBJ2-1; D: NA; CDR3: CASSLLGDYNEQFF; DNA: TGTGCCAGCAGCCTTCTCGGAGACTACAATGAGCAGTTCTTC
V: TRBV4-1; size: few; J: TRBJ2-1; D: TRBD2; CDR3: CASSQYSAPGLAEYNEQFF; DNA: TGCGCCAGCAGCCAATACTCCGCTCCGGGACTAGCGGAGTACAATGAGCAGTTCTTC
V: TRBV10-3; size: NA; J: TRBJ2-2; D: TRBD1; CDR3: CAIRGTGYTGELFF; DNA: TGTGCCATCAGAGGGACAGGGTATACCGGGGAGCTGTTTTTT
V: TRBV5-1; size: NA; J: TRBJ2-5; D: TRBD2; CDR3: CASSPQGLAAKETQYF; DNA: TGCGCCAGCAGCCCCCAGGGACTAGCGGCGAAAGAGACCCAGTACTTC
V: TRBV7-9; size: NA; J: TRBJ2-3; D: NA; CDR3: CASSSLLDTQYF; DNA: TGTGCCAGCAGCTCTTTACTGGATACGCAGTATTTT
V: TRBV30; size: NA; J: TRBJ1-2; D: NA; CDR3: CAWSRGPLGYGYTF; DNA: TGTGCCTGGAGTAGGGGACCGCTTGGCTATGGCTACACCTTC